The clone carrying this TCR beta chain was seen at least ten times. Antigen unknown. The data originate from a study of T-cell memory formation after mild COVID-19. General study points: Pre-infection memory showed some responding clones, and this suggested that cross-reactive memory joined. Clones contracting day 15 to 85 were balanced CD4/CD8; later expanders leaned CD4+. Contracting CD8+ clones were enriched in EMRA, CD4+ mainly in CM and EM.

MiXCR was run by TCRdb on the 5' RACE reads, yielding one entry per CDR3 protein. This sample has roughly 410,000 distinct CDR3 sequences; 24% occur once, and the top ten carry 8.5% to 10%. The clonotype originates from an adult woman who had mild COVID-19 (a few samples of this study predate the infection). Cell type and time point are not known. The sequencing sample was made of PBMCs or a T cell subset sorted from them (not recorded which).

The CDR3 region is CASSLEGFGGRLDEQFF. The CDR3 DNA follows: TGTGCCAGCAGCTTAGAGGGCTTCGGCGGGAGGTTGGATGAGCAGTTCTTC. V gene TRBV11-2 combines with J gene TRBJ2-1; 8 bases agree with TRBD2. The CDR3 extends over 17 amino acids. The germline V gene encodes CDR1 SGHAT and CDR2 FQNNGV. The junction had 12 bases not matched to a gene; V was cut back by 0 bases and J by 8 bases.